This T cell receptor beta chain came from a study of blood T cell repertoires in COVID-19. Study context: Sites in the United States, Italy and Spain provided acute and convalescent COVID-19 samples. T cells, B-cell-depleted T cells, or PBMCs supplied cDNA or gDNA.

Seattle patients were enrolled during active infection and followed longitudinally. Deletions cut 3 bases from V and 2 bases from J, with 12 bases between. Germline CDR1 reads SGHRS; CDR2 reads YFSETQ. There are 14 residues in the CDR3. Per the study methods: Cell counts per sample came from amplifying reference gene primers. Only in-frame clones appear in the TCRdb table, and some are missing; sequencing was by immunoSEQ multiplex PCR. That table is the source of V, J and clone size, and D and trimming were worked out from the DNA. The sample has 380,000 or so clones, approximately 86% seen once. This TCR was recovered from a woman aged 55-69 years with COVID-19, enrolled during active disease. This sequence joins TRBV5-1 and TRBJ2-7; TRBD1 might be the D (6 bases). Sequenced sample: peripheral blood. The CDR3 sequence: CASSSGTMTYEQYF. DNA of the CDR3: TGCGCCAGCAGCTCCGGGACAATGACCTACGAGCAGTACTTC.